The 9 T cell receptor beta chains below come from one sample, sequenced in a study of regulatory T cells in long-lasting Graves disease. Time point reported: newly diagnosed GD, antithyroid drugs for less than 3 months. There was RNA extracted from PBMCs, and the TCR library was made from it. Researchers made TCR beta libraries by using iRepertoire HTBI primers and running Arm-PCR on CDR3 regions. TCRdb re-called the multiplex PCR reads through MiXCR, storing one row per CDR3 protein. The sample has about 240,000 distinct CDR3 sequences; roughly 21% are singletons. Sequencing used peripheral blood mononuclear cells (PBMCs), obtained at new diagnosis, from a patient treated with antithyroid drugs. These receptors all stem from a female donor with Graves disease.

The gene calls are TRBV6-2 or TRBV6-3 and TRBJ2-4, with 8 bases aligning to TRBD2. J gave up 3 bases and V 6 bases, and 10 bases lay outside the gene matches. Germline CDR1 reads MNHEY; CDR2 reads SVGEGT. The CDR3 totals 16 residues. CDR3 protein: CASSPGGGMVKNIQYF. The CDR3 DNA reads as TGTGCCAGCAGCCCCGGGGGGGGTATGGTCAAAAACATTCAGTACTTC.

This clonotype was recorded many times. J is TRBJ2-7 and V is TRBV6-5, with D unresolved. Germline V lookup: CDR1 MNHEY, CDR2 SVGAGI. This CDR3 is built from 13 residues. Deletions cut 0 bases from V and 2 bases from J, with 5 bases between. In DNA, the CDR3 is TGTGCCAGCAGTTACTCGCCAGCCTACGAGCAGTACTTC. This codes for CASSYSPAYEQYF.

The sample holds many counts of this clonotype. The V call is TRBV30, the J call TRBJ2-6; no definite D call. The CDR3 totals 17 residues. CDR1 GTSNPN and CDR2 SVGIG come from the germline V gene (reference sequence). V gave up 1 base and J gave up 0 bases, with 13 bases separating them. CDR3 sequence reads: CAWSGPRGFSGANVLTF. In DNA form, the CDR3 reads TGTGCCTGGAGTGGACCGCGCGGCTTCTCTGGGGCCAACGTCCTGACTTTC.

This clonotype was picked up many times. The CDR3 loop reads CASSVAWTSFNEQFF. Here the CDR3 DNA reads TGTGCCAGCAGCGTGGCATGGACTAGTTTCAATGAGCAGTTCTTC. The rearrangement uses TRBV9 and TRBJ2-1, with 7 bases fitting TRBD2. Unmatched junction bases numbered 8, after V lost 2 bases and J lost 6 bases. Germline lookup yields CDR1 SGDLS and CDR2 YYNGEE. This CDR3 has 15 amino acids. Drawing the rest from reference TRBV9 and TRBJ2-1, the complete variable domain is DSGVTQTPKHLITATGQRVTLRCSPRSGDLSVYWYQQSLDQGLQFLIQYYNGEERAKGNILERFSAQQFPDLHSELNLSSLELGDSALYFCASSVAWTSFNEQFFGPGTRLTVL.

The chain is built from TRBV5-1 and TRBJ2-3, with 9 bases that match TRBD1. After removal of 0 bases from V and 6 bases from J, the junction contained 5 bases not matched to a gene. Germline assignment: CDR1 SGHRS and CDR2 YFSETQ. The CDR3 sequence is 15 residues long. CDR3: CASSLEQGAADTQYF. The DNA of the CDR3 is TGCGCCAGCAGCTTGGAACAGGGGGCCGCGGATACGCAGTATTTT.

The chain recombines TRBV2 with TRBJ2-5; 7 positions match TRBD1. V was clipped by 3 bases and J by 11 bases; unmatched bases: 9. The germline V gene encodes CDR1 SNHLY and CDR2 FYNNEI. This CDR3 is built from 13 residues. The CDR3 protein is CASSDTGAVEQYF. The CDR3 DNA reads as TGTGCCAGCAGTGACACAGGGGCTGTGGAGCAGTACTTC.

The rearrangement uses TRBV19 and TRBJ1-2; D remains ambiguous. Trimming removed 5 bases at V and 9 bases at J, with 13 bases between. The CDR3 is 12 amino acids. Germline V gives CDR1 LNHDA, CDR2 SQIVND (reference sequence). The CDR3 protein is CASSLGQRSYTF. The DNA of the CDR3 is TGTGCCAGTAGTCTCGGGCAGCGCAGCTACACCTTC.

This clonotype has only a few counts. The rearrangement uses TRBV29-1 and TRBJ1-5, with TRBD1 identical over 7 bases. The germline gives CDR1 SQVTM, CDR2 ANQGSEA. After removal of 2 bases from V and 0 bases from J, the junction contained 1 base not matched to a gene. There are 14 residues in the CDR3. CDR3 amino acids: CSVENRGSNQPQHF. CDR3 DNA sequence: TGCAGCGTTGAAAACAGGGGTAGCAATCAGCCCCAGCATTTT.

V gene TRBV27 combines with J gene TRBJ2-7; 9 bases map to TRBD1. The germline V gene encodes CDR1 MNHEY and CDR2 SMNVEV (reference sequence). The ends lost 7 bases at V and 5 bases at J; junction bases unmatched: 9. The CDR3 loop spans 14 amino acids. In DNA, the CDR3 is TGTGCCAGCACGGCACAGGGGGCTCTCAACGAGCAGTACTTC. Protein sequence: CASTAQGALNEQYF.